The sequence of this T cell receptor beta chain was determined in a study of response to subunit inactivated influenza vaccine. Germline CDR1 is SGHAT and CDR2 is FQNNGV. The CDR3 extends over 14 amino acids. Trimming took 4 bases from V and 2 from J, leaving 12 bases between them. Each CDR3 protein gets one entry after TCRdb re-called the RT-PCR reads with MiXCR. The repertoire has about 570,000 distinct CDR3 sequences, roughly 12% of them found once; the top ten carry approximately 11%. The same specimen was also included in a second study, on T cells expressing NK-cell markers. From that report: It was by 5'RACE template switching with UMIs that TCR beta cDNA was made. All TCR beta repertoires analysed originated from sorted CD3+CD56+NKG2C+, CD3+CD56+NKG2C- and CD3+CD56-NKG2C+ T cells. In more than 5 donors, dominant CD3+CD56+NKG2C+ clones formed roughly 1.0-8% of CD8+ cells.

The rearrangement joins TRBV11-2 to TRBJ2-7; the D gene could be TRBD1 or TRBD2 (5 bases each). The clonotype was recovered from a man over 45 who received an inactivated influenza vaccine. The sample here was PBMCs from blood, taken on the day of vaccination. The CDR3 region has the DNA TGTGCCAGCAGCTCAATCCGGGACCCCTACGAGCAGTACTTC. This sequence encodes CASSSIRDPYEQYF.